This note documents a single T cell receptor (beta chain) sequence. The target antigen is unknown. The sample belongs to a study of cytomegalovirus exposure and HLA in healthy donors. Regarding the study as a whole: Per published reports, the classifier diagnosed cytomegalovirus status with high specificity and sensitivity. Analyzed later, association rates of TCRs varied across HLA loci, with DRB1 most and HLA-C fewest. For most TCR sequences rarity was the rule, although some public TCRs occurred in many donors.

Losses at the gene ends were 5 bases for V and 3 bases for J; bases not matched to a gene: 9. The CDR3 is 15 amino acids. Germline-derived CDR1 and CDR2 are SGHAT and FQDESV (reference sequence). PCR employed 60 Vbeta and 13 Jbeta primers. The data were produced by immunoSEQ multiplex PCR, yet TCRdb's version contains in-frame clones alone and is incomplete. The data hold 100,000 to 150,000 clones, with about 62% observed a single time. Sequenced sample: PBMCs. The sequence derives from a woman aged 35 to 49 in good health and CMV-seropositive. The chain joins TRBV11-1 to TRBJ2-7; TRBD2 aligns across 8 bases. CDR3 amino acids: CASSPRSGSIYEQYF. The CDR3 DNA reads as TGTGCCAGCAGCCCGAGAAGCGGGAGCATCTACGAGCAGTACTTC.